This T cell receptor beta chain was sequenced in a study of blood T cells in healthy people across ages. Study as a whole: For every two T cells, template switching captured about one barcoded beta molecule.

Combining a sample-barcoded 5' primer with a J-beta primer mix, a second PCR ran for 7 to 11 cycles. Each cDNA molecule carried a tag from a template-switch adaptor that contained 12 random nucleotides. TCRdb re-called the 5' RACE reads with MiXCR, one entry per CDR3 protein. Of 1.8 million or so distinct CDR3 sequences in the sample, 35% to 50% are singletons; the top ten hold 23%. In this sample, this clonotype turned up a few times. Its antigen is not identified. General study points: Compared with aged donors, long-lived donors showed fewer expanded clones, suggesting selection. Changes seen in expanded clonotypes were possibly confounded by donor CMV status left unknown.

CDR3 length equals 14 residues. Trimming at V came to 1 base and at J to 5 bases, leaving 3 bases not matched to a gene. Germline CDR1 and CDR2: SGHVS and FQNEAQ. The TCR comes from a human donor in good health. V and J are TRBV7-8 and TRBJ2-3; 7 bases agree with TRBD2. Sequenced sample: blood. CDR3 nucleotides: TGTGCCAGCAGCTTAGGGGGGGAGGGAGATACGCAGTATTTT. It is translated as CASSLGGEGDTQYF.